These 18 T cell receptor beta chains share one sample of origin, sequenced in a study of radiotherapy plus CTLA-4 blockade in lung cancer. Sequencing was performed with immunoSEQ multiplex PCR; in TCRdb, only in-frame clones are kept and a portion is missing. This table has tens of thousands of clones, roughly 80% appearing once. Specimen: peripheral blood, collected from a patient treated with radiotherapy plus ipilimumab. The source is a human donor with non-small cell lung cancer that progressed on radiotherapy plus ipilimumab.

The chain is built from TRBV28 and TRBJ2-5, with no clear D. This CDR3 is 14 amino acids long. Germline values: CDR1 MDHEN, CDR2 SYDVKM. Trimming removed 3 bases from V and 6 bases from J, with 14 bases in between. CDR3 bases: TGTGCCAGCAGTTTTTTACAGAGTGGGAAGACCCAGTACTTC. Its translation is CASSFLQSGKTQYF.

The V gene is TRBV5-6, the J gene TRBJ2-7; D tentatively reads TRBD1 or TRBD2 (7 bases each). Germline lookup yields CDR1 SGHDT and CDR2 YYEEEE. The V and J ends lost 2 bases and 5 bases respectively, with 17 bases between them. The CDR3 totals 15 residues. The CDR3: CASSFRGRGLNEQYF. The CDR3 DNA is TGTGCCAGCAGCTTCCGAGGGAGGGGGCTTAACGAGCAGTACTTC.

V gene TRBV27 combines with J gene TRBJ2-1; a possible D gene is TRBD1 (5 bases). The V and J ends lost 1 base and 6 bases respectively, with 7 bases between them. Germline V gene data show CDR1 as MNHEY and CDR2 as SMNVEV (reference sequence). This CDR3 spans 13 amino acids. CDR3 sequence reads: CASSLFRANEQFF. CDR3 bases: TGTGCCAGCAGTTTATTCAGGGCCAATGAGCAGTTCTTC.

The chain recombines TRBV9 with TRBJ2-2; no clear D gene. The CDR3 consists of 12 residues. Germline V gives CDR1 SGDLS, CDR2 YYNGEE. Trimming stripped 4 bases from V and 7 bases from J, with 8 bases between. The CDR3 DNA follows: TGTGCCAGCAGCCCCAATATCGGGGAGCTGTTTTTT. Its protein is CASSPNIGELFF.

The chain carries TRBV7-8 and TRBJ2-1; 8 bases fit TRBD2. CDR3 length equals 16 residues. Germline assignment: CDR1 SGHVS and CDR2 FQNEAQ. Germline trimming cut 5 bases from V and 4 bases from J; bases unmatched to any gene: 10. CDR3 DNA sequence: TGTGCCAGCAGCCCGGGGAGCGGGAGTTGGTACAATGAGCAGTTCTTC. Its translation is CASSPGSGSWYNEQFF.

The rearrangement uses TRBV28 and TRBJ2-5; 9 bases align to TRBD1. CDR1 MDHEN and CDR2 SYDVKM come from the germline V gene. J gave up 9 bases and V 6 bases, and 11 bases lay outside the gene matches. The CDR3 sequence is 14 residues long. Here the CDR3 DNA reads TGTGCCAGCAGAATAGGGACAGGGCTATTGGCCCAGTACTTC. The encoded protein is CASRIGTGLLAQYF.

This clone was recorded once. The chain carries TRBV7-2 and TRBJ2-2; TRBD2 matches at 9 bases. The V segment lost 5 bases and the J segment 5 bases; nucleotides outside the gene matches: 6. Germline loops: CDR1 SGHTA, CDR2 FQGNSA. CDR3 length equals 15 residues. The CDR3 DNA follows: TGTGCCAGCAGCCGCCGACTAGCGGTTACCGGGGAGCTGTTTTTT. Residues: CASSRRLAVTGELFF. Based on the CDR3 plus reference TRBV7-2 and TRBJ2-2, the full variable domain is GAGVSQSPSNKVTEKGKDVELRCDPISGHTALYWYRQSLGQGLEFLIYFQGNSAPDKSGLPSDRFSAERTGGSVSTLTIQRTQQEDSAVYLCASSRRLAVTGELFFGEGSRLTVL.

The CDR3 protein is CASSQGDGPPMETQYF. The CDR3 DNA follows: TGCGCCAGCAGCCAAGGGGACGGCCCCCCGATGGAGACCCAGTACTTC. J is TRBJ2-5 and V is TRBV4-1, with D perhaps matching TRBD1 or TRBD2 (5 bases each). Germline assignment: CDR1 MGHRA and CDR2 YSYEKL. This CDR3 comprises 16 residues. V lost 1 base to trimming and J lost 5 bases, with 17 bases between them.

J is TRBJ2-3 and V is TRBV30; D possibly corresponds to TRBD1 (6 bases). Trimming took 5 bases from V and 6 from J, leaving 6 bases between them. Germline lookup yields CDR1 GTSNPN and CDR2 SVGIG (reference sequence). CDR3 length: 10 residues. The CDR3 region is CAWGGDTQYF. CDR3 DNA: TGTGCCTGGGGGGGCGATACGCAGTATTTT.

Only a few counts were recorded for this clone. The V and J genes are TRBV6-6 and TRBJ2-1; TRBD2 agrees at 9 bases. The CDR3 has 14 residues. CDR1 is MNHNY and CDR2 is SVGAGI in the germline V gene (reference sequence). V was pared by 4 bases and J by 6 bases, with 4 bases of the junction left unmatched. The CDR3 region is CASSSGTSSNEQFF. For the CDR3, the DNA is TGTGCCAGCAGTTCCGGGACTAGCTCCAATGAGCAGTTCTTC.

This chain uses TRBV7-9 with TRBJ2-5; D is ambiguous. The germline V gene encodes CDR1 SEHNR and CDR2 FQNEAQ (reference sequence). V lost 5 bases and J 0 bases, leaving 7 bases between the germline ends. This CDR3 contains 13 residues. The CDR3 DNA sequence: TGTGCCAGCAGCACTCACGACCAAGAGACCCAGTACTTC. This gives the protein CASSTHDQETQYF.

The CDR3 DNA reads TGTGCCAGCAGTGAAGCGGGAGGGATCTACAATGAGCAGTTCTTC. Encoded protein: CASSEAGGIYNEQFF. The chain joins TRBV6-1 to TRBJ2-1, with 7 bases lining up with TRBD2. The V gene's germline CDR1 is MNHNS and CDR2 SASEGT. The J segment lost 3 bases and the V segment lost 0 bases, leaving 2 bases of the junction unmatched. The CDR3 contains 15 residues.

In its sample, this clone was seen a few times. The chain is built from TRBV7-2 and TRBJ1-3; 10 nucleotides align to TRBD1. This CDR3 is 17 amino acids long. Germline trimming cut 2 bases from V and 1 base from J; bases unmatched to any gene: 5. The germline V gene has CDR1 SGHTA and CDR2 FQGNSA. Here the CDR3 DNA reads TGTGCCAGCAGCTTATTGACAGGGGGCAGTTCTGGAAACACCATATATTTT. Translating gives CASSLLTGGSSGNTIYF. The whole variable domain, filled in from reference TRBV7-2 and TRBJ1-3, reads GAGVSQSPSNKVTEKGKDVELRCDPISGHTALYWYRQSLGQGLEFLIYFQGNSAPDKSGLPSDRFSAERTGGSVSTLTIQRTQQEDSAVYLCASSLLTGGSSGNTIYFGEGSWLTVV.

The rearrangement joins TRBV6-5 to TRBJ1-3, with TRBD1 matching 7 bases. Trimming at V came to 5 bases and at J to 4 bases, leaving 8 bases not matched to a gene. CDR1 is MNHEY, CDR2 SVGAGI, per germline. CDR3 length: 15 amino acids. CDR3 in amino acids: CASSTPTGSGNTIYF. DNA for the CDR3: TGTGCCAGCAGTACTCCGACAGGGAGCGGAAACACCATATATTTT.

The genes are TRBV7-9 and TRBJ2-1, with TRBD2 identical over 9 bases. The germline V gene has CDR1 SEHNR and CDR2 FQNEAQ (reference sequence). The V segment lost 1 base and the J segment 0 bases; nucleotides outside the gene matches: 7. This CDR3 is built from 18 residues. In DNA, the CDR3 is TGTGCCAGCAGCTTAGAGGAGTCTAGCGGGGTCTCCTACAATGAGCAGTTCTTC. It codes for CASSLEESSGVSYNEQFF.

This chain uses TRBV7-9 with TRBJ1-4; the match to TRBD1 covers 11 bases. The CDR3 consists of 17 residues. Losses at the gene ends were 5 bases for V and 0 bases for J; bases not matched to a gene: 5. Germline lookup yields CDR1 SEHNR and CDR2 FQNEAQ (reference sequence). CDR3 DNA: TGTGCCAGCAGCCCGGGACAGGGGGTTTCAACTAATGAAAAACTGTTTTTT. It translates to CASSPGQGVSTNEKLFF.

The gene calls are TRBV2 and TRBJ2-1, with TRBD2 matching over 10 bases. Looked up from germline, CDR1 is SNHLY and CDR2 is FYNNEI. CDR3 length equals 14 residues. V lost 7 bases, J lost 8 bases, and 8 bases stayed unmatched. The CDR3 DNA reads as TGTGCCAGCAATCGGGGACTAGCGAGCGATGAGCAGTTCTTC. It is translated as CASNRGLASDEQFF.

This chain links TRBV4-1 with TRBJ2-7; TRBD1 matches at 10 bases. The CDR3 length is 14 residues. Germline CDR1 reads MGHRA; CDR2 reads YSYEKL. Unmatched junction bases numbered 6, after V lost 4 bases and J lost 6 bases. CDR3 DNA: TGCGCCAGCAGCCCCCCGACAGGGGGCGTCGAGCAGTACTTC. Protein sequence: CASSPPTGGVEQYF.